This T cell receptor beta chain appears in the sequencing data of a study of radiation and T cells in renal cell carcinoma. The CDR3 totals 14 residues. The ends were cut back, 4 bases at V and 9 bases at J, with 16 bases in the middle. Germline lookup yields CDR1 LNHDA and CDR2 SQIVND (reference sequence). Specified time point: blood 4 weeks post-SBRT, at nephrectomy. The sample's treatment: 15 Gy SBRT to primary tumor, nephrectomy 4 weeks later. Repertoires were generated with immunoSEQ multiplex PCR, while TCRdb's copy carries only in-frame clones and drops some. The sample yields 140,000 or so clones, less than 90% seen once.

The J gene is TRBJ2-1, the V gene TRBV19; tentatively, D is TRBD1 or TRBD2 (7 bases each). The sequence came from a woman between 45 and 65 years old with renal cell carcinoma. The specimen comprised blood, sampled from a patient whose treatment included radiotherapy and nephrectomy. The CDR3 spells CASSTSGGGSEQFF. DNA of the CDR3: TGTGCCAGTAGTACTAGCGGAGGGGGCAGTGAGCAGTTCTTC.